A single sample gave rise to the 31 T cell receptor beta chains below, sequenced in a study of human T cells and chemical hapten exposure. The time point here: patch test 2, 6 weeks after DPC sensitization. The treatment was: therapeutic diphenylcyclopropenone sensitization with weekly scalp DPC. In TCRdb, the RACE reads were re-called with MiXCR into one record per CDR3 protein. The sample comprises some 350,000 distinct CDR3 sequences, about 6% of which are singletons, and over 5.5% rests with the top ten. This specimen consisted of whole blood, obtained in connection with sensitization to the hapten diphenylcyclopropenone (DPC). The receptors originated from a woman aged 18-29 years with alopecia areata. Some clones in this sample may be carry-over from other donors' samples.

In this sample, this clonotype turned up many times. The CDR3 DNA reads as TGTGCCAGCAGTTCCGGGACAGGTTCGAAAGGCTACACCTTC. Translation gives CASSSGTGSKGYTF. The chain links TRBV27 to TRBJ1-2, with 8 nucleotides matching TRBD1. The length of the CDR3 is 14 residues. The germline V gene has CDR1 MNHEY and CDR2 SMNVEV (reference sequence). J lost 8 bases, V lost 4 bases, and 9 bases had no gene match.

The chain has TRBV2 and TRBJ2-2, with D unresolved. CDR3 length: 14 amino acids. V was clipped by 7 bases and J by 2 bases, with 11 bases between them. CDR1 is SNHLY and CDR2 is FYNNEI in the germline V gene. Written as DNA, the CDR3 is TGTGCCAGCATTCGGTACAGAAACACCGGGGAGCTGTTTTTT. This sequence encodes CASIRYRNTGELFF.

This clonotype was seen at least ten times. V gene TRBV28 combines with J gene TRBJ1-6; D is perhaps TRBD1 (6 bases). This CDR3 has 11 amino acids. The ends were cut back, 2 bases at V and 14 bases at J, with 7 bases in the middle. Germline lookup yields CDR1 MDHEN and CDR2 SYDVKM. As DNA, the CDR3 is TGTGCCAGCAGTTTAGAGGGGGCCCTCCACTTT. Amino acid sequence: CASSLEGALHF.

Many counts were recorded for this clonotype. The CDR3 reads CSARDRDRVNTEAFF. CDR3 bases: TGCAGTGCTAGAGATCGGGACAGGGTGAACACTGAAGCTTTCTTT. The J gene is TRBJ1-1, the V gene TRBV20-1; TRBD1 aligns across 9 bases. Trimming removed 0 bases from V and 0 bases from J; junction bases left unmatched: 2. Germline CDR1 DFQATT, CDR2 SNEGSKA (reference sequence). The CDR3 runs 15 residues.

The rearrangement joins TRBV6-1 to TRBJ2-7; D is ambiguous. This CDR3 comprises 14 residues. Germline V gene lookup returns CDR1 MNHNS and CDR2 SASEGT. The V end lost 2 bases, the J end lost 3 bases, and 11 bases lay between the germline ends. CDR3 in DNA: TGTGCCAGCAGTGAAAAAGACACCGTCTACGAGCAGTACTTC. Translated: CASSEKDTVYEQYF.

This clonotype was picked up many times. The rearrangement joins TRBV20-1 to TRBJ2-7; TRBD1 aligns across 11 bases. This CDR3 is built from 15 residues. CDR1 and CDR2 (germline): DFQATT, SNEGSKA (reference sequence). V lost 3 bases to trimming and J lost 6 bases; unmatched junction nucleotides: 10. The chain's CDR3 is CSASSPGTGGPEQYF. The CDR3 nucleotides are TGCAGTGCTAGTTCCCCCGGGACAGGGGGTCCCGAGCAGTACTTC.

This clonotype came up a few times. J is TRBJ2-3 and V is TRBV20-1; TRBD2 aligns across 10 bases. The CDR3 is 14 amino acids. Germline CDR1 DFQATT, CDR2 SNEGSKA (reference sequence). V trimming: 4 bases; J trimming: 6 bases; junction bases outside the gene matches: 7. The chain's CDR3 is CSATLSGGQDTQYF. DNA for the CDR3: TGCAGTGCTACTCTTAGCGGGGGGCAGGATACGCAGTATTTT.

This clonotype was seen a handful of times. The rearrangement joins TRBV2 to TRBJ2-4; TRBD1 matches 8 bases. Germline V lookup: CDR1 SNHLY, CDR2 FYNNEI. Losses at the gene ends were 2 bases for V and 6 bases for J; bases not matched to a gene: 3. The CDR3 loop spans 14 amino acids. The CDR3 loop is CASSETRGPNIQYF. The CDR3, as DNA: TGTGCCAGCAGTGAAACCAGGGGGCCAAACATTCAGTACTTC. Looking up the rest from reference TRBV2 and TRBJ2-4 gives the full variable domain: EPEVTQTPSHQVTQMGQEVILRCVPISNHLYFYWYRQILGQKVEFLVSFYNNEISEKSEIFDDQFSVERPDGSNFTLKIRSTKLEDSAMYFCASSETRGPNIQYFGAGTRLSVL.

This clonotype appeared a few times. The chain uses TRBV20-1 and TRBJ1-2, with no clear D. The CDR3 totals 12 residues. Trimming took 3 bases from V and 2 from J, leaving 7 bases between them. Germline CDR1 reads DFQATT; CDR2 reads SNEGSKA (reference sequence). CDR3 sequence reads: CSARIRNYGYTF. The CDR3 DNA follows: TGCAGTGCTAGGATTAGAAACTATGGCTACACCTTC.

The rearrangement links TRBV6-2 or TRBV6-3 to TRBJ2-1; TRBD2 agrees at 14 bases. The CDR3 runs 16 residues. J gave up 8 bases and V 2 bases, and 5 bases lay outside the gene matches. Germline V gene data show CDR1 as MNHEY and CDR2 as SVGEGT. CDR3 coding DNA: TGTGCCAGCAGTTACCCGACTAGCGGGGGGGCTTATGAGCAGTTCTTC. It yields the protein CASSYPTSGGAYEQFF.

This clonotype was seen only a few times. The rearrangement links TRBV20-1 to TRBJ2-7; the D call may be TRBD1 or TRBD2 (5 bases each). Germline V gene lookup returns CDR1 DFQATT and CDR2 SNEGSKA (reference sequence). The CDR3 spans 13 residues. Trimming took off 6 bases at V and 4 bases at J, with 16 bases between the two ends. The CDR3 DNA reads TGCAGTGCCCACCCGGGACGCCGATACGAGCAGTACTTC. Protein product: CSAHPGRRYEQYF.

The chain carries TRBV11-2 and TRBJ2-1; D not resolved. CDR3 length: 14 residues. Trimming took 0 bases from V and 5 from J, leaving 8 bases between them. CDR1 is SGHAT and CDR2 is FQNNGV in the germline V gene. The CDR3 region has the DNA TGTGCCAGCAGCTTAGATCTGTCTAACAATGAGCAGTTCTTC. It translates to CASSLDLSNNEQFF.

This clonotype was observed a handful of times. V is TRBV27 and J is TRBJ2-7; D is ambiguous. The CDR3 totals 16 residues. From germline, CDR1 is MNHEY and CDR2 SMNVEV (reference sequence). V lost 4 bases to trimming and J lost 7 bases, with 23 bases between them. This chain's CDR3 is CASSSPASMSVEEQYF. The CDR3 DNA is TGTGCCAGCAGTTCACCCGCTTCCATGAGCGTGGAAGAGCAGTACTTC.

In its sample, this clonotype was seen a few times. This chain uses TRBV28 with TRBJ1-4; no firm D call. V gave up 6 bases and J gave up 4 bases, with 21 bases separating them. This CDR3 comprises 17 residues. Germline lookup yields CDR1 MDHEN and CDR2 SYDVKM. The CDR3, as DNA: TGTGCCAGCAGGGCCGGGCCTAGAAAAAACCTTAATGAAAAACTGTTTTTT. Amino acids: CASRAGPRKNLNEKLFF.

This clonotype has just a few counts. This chain joins TRBV28 and TRBJ2-7, with 13 bases matching TRBD2. The CDR3 is 16 residues long. V gave up 3 bases and J gave up 2 bases; unmatched junction bases: 4. Germline CDR1 MDHEN, CDR2 SYDVKM. CDR3: CASSFTSGGDTYEQYF. CDR3 DNA sequence: TGTGCCAGCAGTTTTACTAGCGGGGGGGATACCTACGAGCAGTACTTC.

This clonotype was found a few times. The rearrangement uses TRBV6-1 and TRBJ2-2, with TRBD2 matching 8 bases. J was trimmed by 6 bases and V by 6 bases; bases with no gene match: 9. CDR3 length equals 15 residues. Per germline, CDR1 MNHNS and CDR2 SASEGT. CDR3 sequence (DNA): TGTGCCAGCAGGCTGCGGGGGGCTGAGGCCGGGGAGCTGTTTTTT. Protein sequence: CASRLRGAEAGELFF.

In this sample, this clonotype turned up many times. The chain has TRBV7-6 and TRBJ2-7; the match to TRBD2 covers 9 bases. V was pared by 4 bases and J by 5 bases, with 18 bases of the junction left unmatched. Germline CDR1 is SGHVS and CDR2 is FNYEAQ. The CDR3 is 18 residues long. The DNA of the CDR3 is TGTGCCAGCAGCTCAAGCCCCGACAATAGCGGGGGACGGGACGAGCAGTACTTC. It translates to CASSSSPDNSGGRDEQYF.

This clonotype was observed many times. The V and J genes are TRBV18 and TRBJ1-1; D remains ambiguous. V shed 2 bases and J shed 1 base, with 8 bases lying between them. The CDR3 length is 14 residues. Germline V gives CDR1 KGHSH, CDR2 LQKENI. The DNA of the CDR3 is TGTGCCAGCTCACCAGGAAACACGAACACTGAAGCTTTCTTT. It yields the protein CASSPGNTNTEAFF.

This clonotype has a handful of counts. J is TRBJ2-7 and V is TRBV2, with TRBD1 matching 8 bases. The CDR3 is 14 amino acids. With V trimmed by 2 bases and J by 3 bases, 3 bases remained unmatched. Germline V gene lookup returns CDR1 SNHLY and CDR2 FYNNEI. The CDR3 spells CASSEFTGGYEQYF. The CDR3 nucleotides are TGTGCCAGCAGTGAATTTACAGGGGGCTACGAGCAGTACTTC.

The chain is built from TRBV7-9 and TRBJ2-1; possible D gene TRBD2, 6 bases. Trimming pared 4 bases from V and 9 bases from J, leaving 19 bases between. Germline lookup yields CDR1 SEHNR and CDR2 FQNEAQ (reference sequence). This CDR3 contains 15 residues. Here the CDR3 reads CASSSLGRGKVEQFF. The CDR3 DNA sequence: TGTGCCAGCAGCTCCCTCGGCCGGGGGAAAGTTGAGCAGTTCTTC. Supplemented by reference TRBV7-9 and TRBJ2-1, the full variable domain reads DTGVSQNPRHKITKRGQNVTFRCDPISEHNRLYWYRQTLGQGPEFLTYFQNEAQLEKSRLLSDRFSAERPKGSFSTLEIQRTEQGDSAMYLCASSSLGRGKVEQFFGPGTRLTVL.

This clonotype appeared many times. J is TRBJ1-5 and V is TRBV7-9; TRBD1 is a possible D gene (5 bases). V was shortened by 3 bases and J by 4 bases, with 13 bases between the two germline ends. The CDR3 is made up of 15 amino acids. The germline CDR1 and CDR2 sequences are SEHNR and FQNEAQ (reference sequence). Here the CDR3 reads CASSFGAEPNQPQHF. As DNA, the CDR3 is TGTGCCAGCAGCTTCGGGGCAGAGCCAAATCAGCCCCAGCATTTT.

V gene TRBV7-2 combines with J gene TRBJ2-7; D not certain. Trimming shortened V by 5 bases and J by 2 bases, and 13 bases separated the two germline ends. CDR1 is SGHTA and CDR2 is FQGNSA in the germline V gene. CDR3 size: 14 residues. CDR3 loop: CASSRTPQAYEQYF. In DNA form, the CDR3 reads TGTGCCAGCAGCCGCACCCCCCAGGCCTACGAGCAGTACTTC.

The table lists this clonotype with many counts. The chain links TRBV12-3 or TRBV12-4 to TRBJ1-4; the D is unclear. The germline V and J ends were trimmed by 5 bases and 8 bases, with 12 bases remaining between them. The CDR3 sequence is 13 residues long. CDR3 sequence (DNA): TGTGCCAGCAGTCTAACCATACGAGAAAAACTGTTTTTT. The encoded protein is CASSLTIREKLFF.

The CDR3 DNA is TGTGCCAGCACCAGCGGGGTTCAACCCTACAATGAGCAGTTCTTC. Amino acids: CASTSGVQPYNEQFF. The V call is TRBV6-2 or TRBV6-3, the J call TRBJ2-1; 7 nucleotides match TRBD2. The germline V gene encodes CDR1 MNHEY and CDR2 SVGEGT. CDR3 size: 15 residues. V was pared by 7 bases and J by 2 bases, with 8 bases of the junction left unmatched.

This clonotype showed up many times. The chain is built from TRBV6-5 and TRBJ2-4; TRBD1 aligns across 10 bases. The germline V gene encodes CDR1 MNHEY and CDR2 SVGAGI. The CDR3 has 15 amino acids. V lost 0 bases, J lost 6 bases, and 2 bases stayed unmatched. CDR3 region: CASSYSGQGGNIQYF. The CDR3 DNA reads TGTGCCAGCAGTTACTCCGGACAGGGGGGAAACATTCAGTACTTC.

The chain employs TRBV12-3 or TRBV12-4 and TRBJ2-1, with D possibly TRBD1 on 6 matching bases. This CDR3 spans 14 amino acids. Trimming stripped 4 bases from V and 10 bases from J, with 17 bases between. The DNA of the CDR3 is TGTGCCAGCAGTTGGATCGACAGGTTGGGCGAGCAGTTCTTC. It codes for CASSWIDRLGEQFF.

In this sample, this clonotype turned up a few times. V is TRBV3-1 and J is TRBJ1-6; D might be TRBD1 (6 bases). Trimming cost V 1 base and J 9 bases, with 16 bases left between them. The CDR3 extends over 16 amino acids. In germline, CDR1 is LGHDT, CDR2 YNNKEL (reference sequence). This CDR3 is CASSQGWKGDSSPLHF. The CDR3 nucleotides are TGTGCCAGCAGCCAAGGATGGAAGGGGGATAGTTCACCCCTCCACTTT.

This clonotype occurred a few times. The gene calls are TRBV2 and TRBJ2-3, with no clear D. The CDR3 consists of 16 residues. Germline V gene data show CDR1 as SNHLY and CDR2 as FYNNEI. V lost 4 bases and J lost 2, with 16 bases in between. CDR3 DNA: TGTGCCAGCAGTGGTAACCCCTCGGACCTCACAGATACGCAGTATTTT. Translated: CASSGNPSDLTDTQYF.

This clonotype has at least ten counts. The gene calls are TRBV4-1 and TRBJ1-5; D unclear. Trimming took off 3 bases at V and 8 bases at J, with 14 bases between the two ends. This CDR3 region has 14 residues. Germline CDR1 MGHRA, CDR2 YSYEKL. CDR3 DNA: TGCGCCAGCAGCCACCGAAAAGATGGGGAGCCCCAGCATTTT. Protein product: CASSHRKDGEPQHF.

In its sample, this clonotype was seen many times. The J gene is TRBJ1-1, the V gene TRBV18, with D tentatively TRBD1 (6 bases). There are 16 residues in the CDR3. V was clipped by 1 base and J by 0 bases, with 12 bases between them. From germline, CDR1 is KGHSH and CDR2 LQKENI. The CDR3, as DNA: TGTGCCAGCTCACCACAGGACAGCCCCATGAACACTGAAGCTTTCTTT. Amino acid sequence: CASSPQDSPMNTEAFF.

This clonotype was observed at least ten times. V gene TRBV20-1 combines with J gene TRBJ1-5; D perhaps matches TRBD1 (5 bases). V was trimmed by 6 bases and J by 0 bases, leaving 15 bases between them. Germline lookup yields CDR1 DFQATT and CDR2 SNEGSKA (reference sequence). The CDR3 runs 15 residues. Here the CDR3 reads CSAYRQPYSNQPQHF. DNA for the CDR3: TGCAGTGCGTACAGGCAACCTTATAGCAATCAGCCCCAGCATTTT.